The 24 T cell receptor beta chains given below trace back to one sample, sequenced in a study of cytomegalovirus exposure and HLA in healthy donors. Assay: immunoSEQ multiplex PCR; the TCRdb copy retains only in-frame clones and omits some. The table includes about 110,000 clones, approximately 89% detected once. The sample consisted of PBMCs. These receptor sequences come from a woman aged 18-30 years in good health and CMV-seronegative.

J is TRBJ1-4 and V is TRBV6-5; maybe TRBD1 (6 bases). The CDR3 covers 14 residues. With 2 bases removed from V and 8 bases from J, the gap between germline ends came to 12 bases. CDR1 is MNHEY and CDR2 is SVGAGI in the germline V gene. CDR3 in amino acids: CASSYGGGGEKLFF. For the CDR3, the DNA is TGTGCCAGCAGTTACGGGGGCGGTGGGGAAAAACTGTTTTTT.

The CDR3 reads CAIGKGANQPQHF. CDR3 bases: TGTGCCATCGGGAAGGGGGCCAATCAGCCCCAGCATTTT. The V and J genes are TRBV28 and TRBJ1-5, with 7 bases that match TRBD1. Trimming removed 10 bases from V and 3 bases from J; junction bases left unmatched: 6. Germline CDR1 reads MDHEN; CDR2 reads SYDVKM. The CDR3 extends over 13 amino acids.

The V call is TRBV30, the J call TRBJ1-2; D not certain. Germline assignment: CDR1 GTSNPN and CDR2 SVGIG (reference sequence). This CDR3 has 13 residues. V lost 2 bases to trimming and J lost 5 bases, with 12 bases between them. The CDR3 here is CAWSPPLGYGYTF. DNA of the CDR3: TGTGCCTGGAGTCCCCCTCTCGGGTATGGCTACACCTTC.

The chain is built from TRBV5-1 and TRBJ1-3; the match to TRBD1 covers 12 bases. Looked up from germline, CDR1 is SGHRS and CDR2 is YFSETQ. J was trimmed by 0 bases and V by 2 bases; bases with no gene match: 9. The CDR3 length is 19 residues. CDR3 sequence: CASSFGTGGNRGSGNTIYF. DNA for the CDR3: TGCGCCAGCAGCTTCGGGACAGGGGGCAATAGGGGCTCTGGAAACACCATATATTTT.

This clone was observed a handful of times. The V gene is TRBV5-4, the J gene TRBJ1-2, with 7 bases aligning to TRBD1. CDR1 SGHNT and CDR2 YYREEE come from the germline V gene (reference sequence). The length of the CDR3 is 13 residues. V dropped 5 bases and J dropped 8; count of bases not matched to a gene: 9. The CDR3 is CASRPDRDGGYTF. In nucleotides, the CDR3 is TGTGCCAGCAGGCCCGACAGGGACGGAGGCTACACCTTC.

The chain has TRBV18 and TRBJ2-1; TRBD2 is a possible D gene (5 bases). The V gene lost 5 bases and the J gene lost 8 bases, with 28 bases spanning the gap. CDR1 and CDR2 from the germline V gene are KGHSH and LQKENI. The CDR3 has 18 amino acids. The CDR3 nucleotides read TGTGCCAGCTCAGAGGAGGTTCCGCAACGAAATTGGGTGGATGAGCAGTTCTTC. This translates into CASSEEVPQRNWVDEQFF.

This clone was seen only once. CDR3 residues: CASSFIGDEQFF. The CDR3 nucleotides read TGTGCCAGCAGCTTCATAGGAGATGAGCAGTTCTTC. The chain couples TRBV13 to TRBJ2-1; D unresolved. The germline V gene has CDR1 PRHDT and CDR2 FYEKMQ (reference sequence). The CDR3 loop spans 12 amino acids. With 3 bases removed from V and 8 bases from J, the gap between germline ends came to 8 bases.

The rearrangement uses TRBV5-1 and TRBJ1-3; maybe TRBD1 (6 bases). There are 14 residues in the CDR3. V lost 4 bases and J lost 5, with 13 bases in between. The germline gives CDR1 SGHRS, CDR2 YFSETQ. CDR3 nucleotide sequence: TGCGCCAGCAGCCCTCAGGGGCAGAGAAACACCATATATTTT. It encodes CASSPQGQRNTIYF.

The V and J genes are TRBV27 and TRBJ2-1, with 9 bases identical to TRBD2. The germline V gene has CDR1 MNHEY and CDR2 SMNVEV (reference sequence). V shed 2 bases, J shed 7 bases, and the junction held 9 bases outside the gene matches. The length of the CDR3 is 16 residues. The CDR3 is CASSLLASGKRNEQFF. CDR3 bases: TGTGCCAGCAGTTTACTGGCTAGCGGGAAGAGGAATGAGCAGTTCTTC.

This clone was picked up a small number of times. The chain is built from TRBV9 and TRBJ1-2, with D unclear. This CDR3 has 12 residues. Per the germline V gene, CDR1 is SGDLS and CDR2 is YYNGEE. The V and J ends lost 2 bases and 6 bases respectively, with 8 bases between them. CDR3 bases: TGTGCCAGCAGCGTGTACGGGGATGGCTACACCTTC. This encodes CASSVYGDGYTF.

The CDR3: CASSQYTGETQYF. In DNA form, the CDR3 reads TGCGCCAGCAGCCAGTATACAGGGGAGACCCAGTACTTC. The gene calls are TRBV4-1 and TRBJ2-5, with a weak D call TRBD1 (6 bases). V lost 3 bases and J 5 bases, leaving 10 bases between the germline ends. The germline gives CDR1 MGHRA, CDR2 YSYEKL. The CDR3 totals 13 residues.

The chain couples TRBV11-2 to TRBJ1-2; D ambiguous. Trimming removed 3 bases at V and 8 bases at J, with 19 bases between. The germline gives CDR1 SGHAT, CDR2 FQNNGV. There are 15 residues in the CDR3. The CDR3 DNA sequence: TGTGCCAGCAGCTTCTTCACCAGAGGGCGAGTAGGCTACACCTTC. Protein: CASSFFTRGRVGYTF. Supplemented by reference TRBV11-2 and TRBJ1-2, the full variable domain reads EAGVAQSPRYKIIEKRQSVAFWCNPISGHATLYWYQQILGQGPKLLIQFQNNGVVDDSQLPKDRFSAERLKGVDSTLKIQPAKLEDSAVYLCASSFFTRGRVGYTFGSGTRLTVV.

The rearrangement joins TRBV6-1 to TRBJ2-3; D perhaps matches TRBD1 (5 bases). Germline-derived CDR1 and CDR2 are MNHNS and SASEGT. Trimming removed 1 base at V and 6 bases at J, with 14 bases between. The CDR3 extends over 15 amino acids. CDR3 region: CASSEGTNAADTQYF. DNA of the CDR3: TGTGCCAGCAGTGAAGGGACAAACGCCGCGGATACGCAGTATTTT.

This clone appeared a few times. The rearrangement links TRBV4-2 to TRBJ2-7; no clear D gene. V was cut by 1 base and J by 3 bases, with 10 bases left in between. CDR3 length: 14 residues. The V gene's germline CDR1 is LGHNA and CDR2 YNFKEQ. The CDR3 sequence is CASSQVYSLYEQYF. DNA for the CDR3: TGTGCCAGCAGCCAAGTATACAGCCTCTACGAGCAGTACTTC.

The chain carries TRBV5-1 and TRBJ2-7, with no clear D. CDR1 is SGHRS and CDR2 is YFSETQ in the germline V gene. Trimming removed 0 bases at V and 6 bases at J, with 7 bases between. The CDR3 contains 12 residues. CDR3 residues: CASSLDSGEQYF. The CDR3 region has the DNA TGCGCCAGCAGCTTGGACAGTGGCGAGCAGTACTTC.

The chain joins TRBV30 to TRBJ2-7; D is unresolved. V was trimmed by 2 bases and J by 6 bases, leaving 8 bases between them. The CDR3 contains 11 residues. Germline CDR1 and CDR2: GTSNPN and SVGIG (reference sequence). CDR3 in amino acids: CAWSLRGEQYF. The CDR3, as DNA: TGTGCCTGGAGTCTGCGTGGCGAGCAGTACTTC. The variable domain in full, with the rest retrieved from reference TRBV30 and TRBJ2-7, is SQTIHQWPATLVQPVGSPLSLECTVEGTSNPNLYWYRQAAGRGLQLLFYSVGIGQISSEVPQNLSASRPQDRQFILSSKKLLLSDSGFYLCAWSLRGEQYFGPGTRLTVT.

The rearrangement uses TRBV7-3 and TRBJ2-7, with D maybe TRBD2 (5 bases). This CDR3 has 15 amino acids. Trimming took 5 bases from V and 6 from J, leaving 20 bases between them. Looked up from germline, CDR1 is SGHTA and CDR2 is FQGTGA. CDR3 bases: TGTGCCAGCAGCCCCGGGTCGGGATCCTTCGGCGAGCAGTACTTC. The encoded protein is CASSPGSGSFGEQYF. Complete variable domain (other parts from reference TRBV7-3 and TRBJ2-7): GAGVSQTPSNKVTEKGKYVELRCDPISGHTALYWYRQSLGQGPEFLIYFQGTGAADDSGLPNDRFFAVRPEGSVSTLKIQRTERGDSAVYLCASSPGSGSFGEQYFGPGTRLTVT.

J is TRBJ2-1 and V is TRBV15, with 9 bases matching TRBD2. The CDR3 spans 15 residues. The V and J ends lost 1 base and 4 bases, in that order; junction bases with no gene match: 2. CDR1 is LNHNV, CDR2 YYDKDF, per germline (reference sequence). CDR3 sequence reads: CATSRAREGYNEQFF. For the CDR3, the DNA is TGTGCCACCAGCAGAGCGCGGGAGGGGTACAATGAGCAGTTCTTC.

The chain has TRBV7-2 and TRBJ2-7; 10 nucleotides agree with TRBD2. This CDR3 has 14 amino acids. Germline V gene data show CDR1 as SGHTA and CDR2 as FQGNSA. Trimming removed 5 bases from V and 1 base from J; junction bases left unmatched: 2. CDR3 in DNA: TGTGCCAGCAGCCCGACTAGCGGGTCCTACGAGCAGTACTTC. Translation: CASSPTSGSYEQYF.

V is TRBV5-4 and J is TRBJ2-3, with D perhaps TRBD2 (7 bases). Trimming left V 0 bases short and J 6 bases short, with 17 bases between. CDR1 and CDR2 from the germline V gene are SGHNT and YYREEE (reference sequence). CDR3 length: 16 residues. The DNA of the CDR3 is TGTGCCAGCAGCTTGGGGACGGGGGGCCCTTCGGATACGCAGTATTTT. Its translation is CASSLGTGGPSDTQYF.

The V call is TRBV7-9, the J call TRBJ2-5; no clear D gene. The CDR3 covers 14 residues. Trimming removed 2 bases at V and 2 bases at J, with 9 bases between. Germline V lookup: CDR1 SEHNR, CDR2 FQNEAQ (reference sequence). CDR3: CASSLMNSQETQYF. CDR3 in DNA: TGTGCCAGCAGCTTAATGAACTCACAAGAGACCCAGTACTTC.

The chain links TRBV28 to TRBJ1-2, with 9 bases identical to TRBD1. Losses at the gene ends were 4 bases for V and 4 bases for J; bases not matched to a gene: 7. Germline V gene data show CDR1 as MDHEN and CDR2 as SYDVKM. The length of the CDR3 is 15 residues. The CDR3 nucleotides read TGTGCCAGCAGTTATGGGGACAGGGCTAGCTATGGCTACACCTTC. Amino acid sequence: CASSYGDRASYGYTF.

The chain employs TRBV9 and TRBJ1-4; perhaps TRBD1 as D (5 bases). V gave up 4 bases and J gave up 5 bases, with 15 bases separating them. The CDR3 runs to 15 residues. Germline loops: CDR1 SGDLS, CDR2 YYNGEE. The CDR3 loop reads CASSPQGAGNEKLFF. CDR3 sequence (DNA): TGTGCCAGCAGCCCTCAAGGGGCCGGAAATGAAAAACTGTTTTTT.

The chain combines TRBV6-6 with TRBJ2-7; the D gene is possibly TRBD1 (5 bases). Germline V gene lookup returns CDR1 MNHNY and CDR2 SVGAGI (reference sequence). Trimming left V 6 bases short and J 2 bases short, with 11 bases between. The length of the CDR3 is 13 residues. CDR3 loop: CASRPDSPYEQYF. DNA of the CDR3: TGTGCCAGCAGACCAGACAGTCCCTACGAGCAGTACTTC.